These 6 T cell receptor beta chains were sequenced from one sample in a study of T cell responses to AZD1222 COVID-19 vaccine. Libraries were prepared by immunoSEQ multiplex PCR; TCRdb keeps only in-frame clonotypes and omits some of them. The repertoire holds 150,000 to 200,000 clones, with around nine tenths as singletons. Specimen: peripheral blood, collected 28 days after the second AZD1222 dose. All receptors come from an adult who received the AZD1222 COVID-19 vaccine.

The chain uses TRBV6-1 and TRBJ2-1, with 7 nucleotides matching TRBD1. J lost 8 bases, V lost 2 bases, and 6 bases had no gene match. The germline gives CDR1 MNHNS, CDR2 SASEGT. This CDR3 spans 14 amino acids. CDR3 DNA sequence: TGTGCCAGCAGTGAACCAGGGGACAGCCATGAGCAGTTCTTC. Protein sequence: CASSEPGDSHEQFF.

The CDR3 sequence: CASRLTGGIETQYF. The CDR3 DNA reads as TGTGCCAGCAGATTGACCGGAGGGATAGAGACCCAGTACTTC. The chain is built from TRBV6-5 and TRBJ2-5, with a possible D match to TRBD2 (6 bases). The CDR3 sequence is 14 residues long. Germline V gene sequence: CDR1 MNHEY, CDR2 SVGAGI. V gave up 6 bases and J gave up 4 bases, with 15 bases separating them.

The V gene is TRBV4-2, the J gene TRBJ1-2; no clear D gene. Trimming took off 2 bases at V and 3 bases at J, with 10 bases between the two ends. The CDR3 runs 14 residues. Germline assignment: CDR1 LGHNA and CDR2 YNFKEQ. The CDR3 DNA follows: TGTGCCAGCAGCCAAAGCTTTAACCACTATGGCTACACCTTC. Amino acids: CASSQSFNHYGYTF.

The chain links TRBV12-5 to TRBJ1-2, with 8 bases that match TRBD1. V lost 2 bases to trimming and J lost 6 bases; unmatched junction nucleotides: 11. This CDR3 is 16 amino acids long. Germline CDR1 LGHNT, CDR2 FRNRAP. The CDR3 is CASGLPDQQGVDGYTF. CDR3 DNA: TGTGCTAGTGGTTTGCCCGATCAACAGGGGGTTGATGGCTACACCTTC. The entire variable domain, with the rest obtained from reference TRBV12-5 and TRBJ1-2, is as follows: DARVTQTPRHKVTEMGQEVTMRCQPILGHNTVFWYRQTMMQGLELLAYFRNRAPLDDSGMPKDRFSAEMPDATLATLKIQPSEPRDSAVYFCASGLPDQQGVDGYTFGSGTRLTVV.

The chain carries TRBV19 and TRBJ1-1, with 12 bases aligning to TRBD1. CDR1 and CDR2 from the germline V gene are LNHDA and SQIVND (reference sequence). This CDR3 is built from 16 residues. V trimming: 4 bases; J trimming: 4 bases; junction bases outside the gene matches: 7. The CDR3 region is CASSTGTGGLSTEAFF. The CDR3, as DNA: TGTGCCAGTAGTACCGGGACAGGGGGCCTCAGCACTGAAGCTTTCTTT.

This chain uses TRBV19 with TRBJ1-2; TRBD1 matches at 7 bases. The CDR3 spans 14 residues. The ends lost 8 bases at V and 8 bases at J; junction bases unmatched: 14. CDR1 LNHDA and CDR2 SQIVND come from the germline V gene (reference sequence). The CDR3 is CASRLAGQVGGYTF. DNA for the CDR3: TGTGCCAGTCGCCTAGCCGGACAGGTAGGAGGCTACACCTTC. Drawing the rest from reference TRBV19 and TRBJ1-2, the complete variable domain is DGGITQSPKYLFRKEGQNVTLSCEQNLNHDAMYWYRQDPGQGLRLIYYSQIVNDFQKGDIAEGYSVSREKKESFPLTVTSAQKNPTAFYLCASRLAGQVGGYTFGSGTRLTVV.